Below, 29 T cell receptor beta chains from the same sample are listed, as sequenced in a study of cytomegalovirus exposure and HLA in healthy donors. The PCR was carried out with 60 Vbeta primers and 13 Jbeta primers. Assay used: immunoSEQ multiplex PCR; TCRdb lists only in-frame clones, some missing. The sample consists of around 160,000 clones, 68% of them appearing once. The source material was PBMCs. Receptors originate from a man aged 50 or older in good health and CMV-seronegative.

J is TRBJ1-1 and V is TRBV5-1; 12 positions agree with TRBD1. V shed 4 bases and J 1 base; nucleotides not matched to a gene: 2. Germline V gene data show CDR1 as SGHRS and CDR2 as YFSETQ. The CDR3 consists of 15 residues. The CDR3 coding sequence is TGCGCCAGCAGCGGGGGACAGGGGGCGAACACTGAAGCTTTCTTT. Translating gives CASSGGQGANTEAFF.

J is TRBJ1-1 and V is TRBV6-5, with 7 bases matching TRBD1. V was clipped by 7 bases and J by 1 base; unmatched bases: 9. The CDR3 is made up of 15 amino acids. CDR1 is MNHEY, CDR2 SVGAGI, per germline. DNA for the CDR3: TGTGCCAGCAACTTAAACAGGGGAAGGAACACTGAAGCTTTCTTT. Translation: CASNLNRGRNTEAFF.

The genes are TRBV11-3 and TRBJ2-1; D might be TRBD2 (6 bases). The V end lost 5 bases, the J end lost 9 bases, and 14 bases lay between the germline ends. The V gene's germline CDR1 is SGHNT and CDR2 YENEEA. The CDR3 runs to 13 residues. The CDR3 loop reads CASSPPPGGEQFF. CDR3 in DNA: TGTGCCAGCAGCCCCCCGCCCGGGGGTGAGCAGTTCTTC.

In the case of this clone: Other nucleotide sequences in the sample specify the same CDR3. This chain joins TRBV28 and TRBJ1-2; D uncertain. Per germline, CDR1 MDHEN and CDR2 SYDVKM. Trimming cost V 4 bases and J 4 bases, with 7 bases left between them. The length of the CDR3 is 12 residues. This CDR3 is CASSSEFYGYTF. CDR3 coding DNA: TGTGCCAGCAGTTCAGAATTCTATGGCTACACCTTC.

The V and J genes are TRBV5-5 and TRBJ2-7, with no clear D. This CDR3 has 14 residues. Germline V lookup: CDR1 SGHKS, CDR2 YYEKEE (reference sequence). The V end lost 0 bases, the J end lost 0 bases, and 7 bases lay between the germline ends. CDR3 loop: CASSLAGDSYEQYF. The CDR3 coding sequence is TGTGCCAGCAGCTTGGCCGGTGACTCCTACGAGCAGTACTTC.

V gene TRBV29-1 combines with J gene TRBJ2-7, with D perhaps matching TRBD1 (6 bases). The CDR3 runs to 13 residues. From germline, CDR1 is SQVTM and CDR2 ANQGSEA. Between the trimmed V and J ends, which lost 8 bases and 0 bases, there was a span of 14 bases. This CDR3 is CSITGTTSYEQYF. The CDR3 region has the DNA TGCAGCATAACCGGGACAACCTCCTACGAGCAGTACTTC.

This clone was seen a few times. This CDR3 reads CASSLAGGVNYEQYF. The CDR3 DNA reads TGTGCCAGCAGCCTGGCGGGCGGGGTCAATTACGAGCAGTACTTC. This chain links TRBV7-2 with TRBJ2-7, with D possibly matching TRBD2 (6 bases). The CDR3 is 15 residues long. Looked up from germline, CDR1 is SGHTA and CDR2 is FQGNSA. Deletions cut 5 bases from V and 4 bases from J, with 18 bases between.

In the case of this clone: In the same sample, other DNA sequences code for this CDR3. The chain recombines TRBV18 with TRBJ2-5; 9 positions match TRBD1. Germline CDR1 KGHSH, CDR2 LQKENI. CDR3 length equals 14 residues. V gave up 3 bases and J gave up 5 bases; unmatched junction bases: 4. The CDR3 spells CASSPGQGGETQYF. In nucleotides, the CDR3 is TGTGCCAGCTCACCGGGACAGGGCGGGGAGACCCAGTACTTC.

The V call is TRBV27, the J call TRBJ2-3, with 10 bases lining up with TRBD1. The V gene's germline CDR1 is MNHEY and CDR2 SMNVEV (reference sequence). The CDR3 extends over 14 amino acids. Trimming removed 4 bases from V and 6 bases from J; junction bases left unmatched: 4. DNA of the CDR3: TGTGCCAGCAGTTCCCGGACAGGGGGGGATACGCAGTATTTT. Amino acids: CASSSRTGGDTQYF.

The CDR3 nucleotides are TGTGCCAGCAGCAGCCGAGGGACTCGCTACGAGCAGTACTTC. It translates to CASSSRGTRYEQYF. V gene TRBV11-2 combines with J gene TRBJ2-7; TRBD2 might be the D (6 bases). There are 14 residues in the CDR3. V was pared by 5 bases and J by 3 bases, with 14 bases between. Germline V CDR1 and CDR2: SGHAT, FQNNGV. The complete variable domain, with remaining parts taken from reference TRBV11-2 and TRBJ2-7, reads EAGVAQSPRYKIIEKRQSVAFWCNPISGHATLYWYQQILGQGPKLLIQFQNNGVVDDSQLPKDRFSAERLKGVDSTLKIQPAKLEDSAVYLCASSSRGTRYEQYFGPGTRLTVT.

Written as DNA, the CDR3 is TGTGCCATCAGTCCCGGGACTAGCGGCACAGATACGCAGTATTTT. Protein sequence: CAISPGTSGTDTQYF. V gene TRBV10-3 combines with J gene TRBJ2-3; TRBD2 agrees at 10 bases. Germline-derived CDR1 and CDR2 are ENHRY and SYGVKD. The junction had 3 bases not matched to a gene; V was cut back by 5 bases and J by 1 base. The CDR3 runs to 15 residues.

The chain's CDR3 is CASSNGARGLNGNQPQHF. For the CDR3, the DNA is TGTGCCAGCAGCAATGGCGCCAGGGGGCTGAATGGCAATCAGCCCCAGCATTTT. The rearrangement uses TRBV21-1 and TRBJ1-5; TRBD1, the D gene given by the table, was not confirmed from the DNA. TRBV21-1 counts as a pseudogene. This CDR3 contains 18 residues.

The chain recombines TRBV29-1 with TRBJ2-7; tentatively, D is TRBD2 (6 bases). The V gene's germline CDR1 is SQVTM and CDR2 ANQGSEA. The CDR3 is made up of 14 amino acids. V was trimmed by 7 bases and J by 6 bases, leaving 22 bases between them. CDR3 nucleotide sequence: TGCAGCGCACGCGGGGTGCGAAGAGAAGTCGAGCAGTACTTC. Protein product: CSARGVRREVEQYF.

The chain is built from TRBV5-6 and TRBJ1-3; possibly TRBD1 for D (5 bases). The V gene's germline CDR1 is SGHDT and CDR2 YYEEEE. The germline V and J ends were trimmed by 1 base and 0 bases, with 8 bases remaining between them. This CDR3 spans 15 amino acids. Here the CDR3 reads CASSLTQGSGNTIYF. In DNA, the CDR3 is TGTGCCAGCAGCTTGACGCAGGGCTCTGGAAACACCATATATTTT.

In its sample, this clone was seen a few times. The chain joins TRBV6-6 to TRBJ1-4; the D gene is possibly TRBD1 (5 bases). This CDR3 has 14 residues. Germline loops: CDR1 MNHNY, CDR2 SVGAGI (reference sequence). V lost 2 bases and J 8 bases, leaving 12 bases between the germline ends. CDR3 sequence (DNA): TGTGCCAGCAGTTACGACGGTGGGGGGGAAAAACTGTTTTTT. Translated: CASSYDGGGEKLFF.

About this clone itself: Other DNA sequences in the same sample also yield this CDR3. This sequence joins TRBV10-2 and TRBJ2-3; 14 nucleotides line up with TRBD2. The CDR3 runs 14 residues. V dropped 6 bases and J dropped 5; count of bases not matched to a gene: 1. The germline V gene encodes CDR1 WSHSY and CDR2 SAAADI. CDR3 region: CASRGTSGGDTQYF. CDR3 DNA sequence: TGCGCCAGCAGAGGGACTAGCGGGGGAGATACGCAGTATTTT.

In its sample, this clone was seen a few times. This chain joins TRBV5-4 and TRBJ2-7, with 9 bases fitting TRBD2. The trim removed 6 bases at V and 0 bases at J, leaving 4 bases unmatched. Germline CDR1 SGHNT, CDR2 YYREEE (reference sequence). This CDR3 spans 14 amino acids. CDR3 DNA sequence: TGTGCCAGCAAGTCTAGCGGGGACTCCTACGAGCAGTACTTC. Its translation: CASKSSGDSYEQYF.

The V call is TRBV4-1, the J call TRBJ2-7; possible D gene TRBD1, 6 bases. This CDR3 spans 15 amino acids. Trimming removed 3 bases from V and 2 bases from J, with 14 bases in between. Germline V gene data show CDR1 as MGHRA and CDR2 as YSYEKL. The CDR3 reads CASSHPGTPPYEQYF. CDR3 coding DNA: TGCGCCAGCAGCCACCCCGGGACACCACCCTACGAGCAGTACTTC.

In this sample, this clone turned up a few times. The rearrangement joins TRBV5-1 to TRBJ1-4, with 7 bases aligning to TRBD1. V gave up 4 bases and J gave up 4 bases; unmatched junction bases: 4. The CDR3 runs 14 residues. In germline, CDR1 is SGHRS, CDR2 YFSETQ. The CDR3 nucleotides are TGCGCCAGCAGCCTAGACAGGGTTAATGAAAAACTGTTTTTT. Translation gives CASSLDRVNEKLFF.

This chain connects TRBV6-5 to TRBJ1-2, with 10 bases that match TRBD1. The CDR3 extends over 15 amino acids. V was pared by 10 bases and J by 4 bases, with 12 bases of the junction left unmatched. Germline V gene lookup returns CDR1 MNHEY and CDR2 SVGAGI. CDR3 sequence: CATRDRGRLGYGYTF. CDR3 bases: TGTGCCACCCGGGACAGGGGTCGGTTAGGCTATGGCTACACCTTC.

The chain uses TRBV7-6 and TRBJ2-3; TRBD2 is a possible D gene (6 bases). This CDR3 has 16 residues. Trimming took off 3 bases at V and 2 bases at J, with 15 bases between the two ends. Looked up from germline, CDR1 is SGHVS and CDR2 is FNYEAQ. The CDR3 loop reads CASSFQRDLFTDTQYF. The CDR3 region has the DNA TGTGCCAGCAGCTTCCAACGGGACTTATTCACAGATACGCAGTATTTT.

The CDR3 bases are TGCGCCAGCAGCTTTACAGGGGAGAGCAATCAGCCCCAGCATTTT. As protein: CASSFTGESNQPQHF. This chain links TRBV5-1 with TRBJ1-5, with 7 bases lining up with TRBD1. Germline values: CDR1 SGHRS, CDR2 YFSETQ. This CDR3 comprises 15 residues. The ends lost 2 bases at V and 1 base at J; junction bases unmatched: 3.

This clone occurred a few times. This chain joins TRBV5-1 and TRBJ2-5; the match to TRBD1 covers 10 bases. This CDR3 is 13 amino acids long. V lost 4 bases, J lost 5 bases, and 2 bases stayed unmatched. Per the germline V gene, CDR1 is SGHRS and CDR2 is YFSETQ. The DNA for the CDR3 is TGCGCCAGCAGCCCGACAGGGGGCGAGACCCAGTACTTC. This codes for CASSPTGGETQYF.

In nucleotides, the CDR3 is TGTGCCAGCAGTTACAAACAGGGACGCTCCTACGAGCAGTACTTC. This sequence encodes CASSYKQGRSYEQYF. V gene TRBV6-5 combines with J gene TRBJ2-7; tentative D call: TRBD1 (6 bases). Trimming took off 2 bases at V and 0 bases at J, with 11 bases between the two ends. This CDR3 region has 15 residues. Per the germline V gene, CDR1 is MNHEY and CDR2 is SVGAGI.

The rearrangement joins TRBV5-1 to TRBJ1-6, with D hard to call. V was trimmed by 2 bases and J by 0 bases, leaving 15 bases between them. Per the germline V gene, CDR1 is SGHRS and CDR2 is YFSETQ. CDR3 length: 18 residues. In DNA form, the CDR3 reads TGCGCCAGCAGCTTAAATCAGGTGACCGGCTCCTATAATTCACCCCTCCACTTT. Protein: CASSLNQVTGSYNSPLHF.

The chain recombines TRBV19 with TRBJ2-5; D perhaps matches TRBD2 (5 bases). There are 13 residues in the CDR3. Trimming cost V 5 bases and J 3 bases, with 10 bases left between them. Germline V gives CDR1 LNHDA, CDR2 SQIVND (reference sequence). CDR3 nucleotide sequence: TGTGCCAGTAGTCCCTGGACTGAAGAGACCCAGTACTTC. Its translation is CASSPWTEETQYF.

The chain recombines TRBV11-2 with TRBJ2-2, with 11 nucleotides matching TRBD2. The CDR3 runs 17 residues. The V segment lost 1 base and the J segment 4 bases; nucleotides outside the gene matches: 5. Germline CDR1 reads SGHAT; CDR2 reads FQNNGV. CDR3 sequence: CASSLVSGGAGTGELFF. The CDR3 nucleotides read TGTGCCAGCAGCTTAGTTAGCGGGGGGGCAGGCACCGGGGAGCTGTTTTTT.

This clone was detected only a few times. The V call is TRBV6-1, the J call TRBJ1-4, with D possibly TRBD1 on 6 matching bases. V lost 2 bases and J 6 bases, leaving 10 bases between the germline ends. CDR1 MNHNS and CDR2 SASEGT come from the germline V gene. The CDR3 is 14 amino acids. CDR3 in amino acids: CASSELNRDEKLFF. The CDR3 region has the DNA TGTGCCAGCAGTGAATTAAACAGGGATGAAAAACTGTTTTTT.

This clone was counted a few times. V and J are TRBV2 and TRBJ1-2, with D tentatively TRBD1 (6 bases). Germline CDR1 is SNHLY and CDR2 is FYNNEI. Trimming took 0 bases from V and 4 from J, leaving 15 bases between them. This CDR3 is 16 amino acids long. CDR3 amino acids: CASSEALGGSFYGYTF. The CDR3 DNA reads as TGTGCCAGCAGTGAAGCGCTTGGGGGCAGCTTCTATGGCTACACCTTC.